The rows below give T cell receptor beta chains drawn from one sample of a study of metastatic and nonmetastatic thyroid tumors. Using MiXCR, TCRdb reanalyzed the PCR reads. The sample carries around 19,000 clones, around 11% recorded once. Sequenced: blood. The receptors come from a female donor with papillary thyroid cancer or a benign thyroid nodule (not recorded which). Some clones in this sample may be carry-over from other donors' samples. Each CDR3 is given with its conserved first and last residue. The order of the fields is V gene, J gene, clone size, D gene, CDR3 DNA, CDR3 protein. D genes are given only for firm matches. Clone size is shown for a subset of rows, as once, few, many or a class of expanded clone.

>TRBV20-1|TRBJ2-2|many|TRBD2
TGCAGTGCTAGAGAGGGAGGGACGGACACCGGGGAGCTGTTTTTT
CSAREGGTDTGELFF
>TRBV7-9|TRBJ2-7|many|TRBD1
TGTGCCAGCAAAGGGCCCCAACAGGGGGCTTTGGACGAGCAGTACTTC
CASKGPQQGALDEQYF
>TRBV2|TRBJ2-3|-|TRBD2
TGTGCCAGCAGCCTAGCGGGGGTCACAGATACGCAGTATTTT
CASSLAGVTDTQYF
>TRBV4-2|TRBJ2-2|many|-
TGTGCCAGCAGCCAACTGAGGGACACCGGGGAGCTGTTTTTT
CASSQLRDTGELFF
>TRBV6-1|TRBJ2-6|once|-
TGTGCCAGCTGCATTGCAGGGGCTGGGCCCAACGTCCTGACTTTC
CASCIAGAGPNVLTF
>TRBV4-3|TRBJ1-1|many|-
TGCGCCAGCAGCCAAAGGGGGGCGCGGAACACTGAAGCTTTCTTT
CASSQRGARNTEAFF
>TRBV12-3/TRBV12-4|TRBJ2-1|-|-
TGTGCCAGCAGCTCGGGCCCCAGGGCCCCCCAGGACAGTGAGCAGTTCTTC
CASSSGPRAPQDSEQFF
>TRBV10-1|TRBJ2-3|many|-
TGCGCCAGCAGTGCTACACCAGATCCAGATACGCAGTATTTT
CASSATPDPDTQYF
>TRBV14|TRBJ1-4|many|-
TGTGCCAGCAGCCTGGACAGAACTAATGAAAAACTGTTTTTT
CASSLDRTNEKLFF
>TRBV6-5|TRBJ2-5|-|-
TGTGCCAGCAGTTTCATGGGGCAAGAGACCCAGTACTTC
CASSFMGQETQYF
>TRBV6-2/TRBV6-3|TRBJ2-7|many|-
TGTGCCAGCAGTTACTCGCTGTCGGGAGCGGGCGAGCAGTACTTC
CASSYSLSGAGEQYF
>TRBV6-1|TRBJ1-6|medium-sized|TRBD1
TGTGCCAGCAGTCCCACAGGGGGCGAGAATTCACCCCTCCACTTT
CASSPTGGENSPLHF
>TRBV24-1|TRBJ2-2|few|-
TGTGCCACCAGTGATTTGTCCAGGGACACCGGGGAGCTGCTTTTT
CATSDLSRDTGELLF
>TRBV27|TRBJ2-7|few|TRBD1
TGTGCCAGCAGTTTGAGCTGGTCCTCGGGACAGCCCTACGAGCAGTACTTC
CASSLSWSSGQPYEQYF
>TRBV20-1|TRBJ2-7|many|TRBD1
TGCAGTGCTATCCGGGACAGGGGAGTCGAGCAGTACTTC
CSAIRDRGVEQYF
>TRBV9|TRBJ2-7|many|-
TGTGCCAGCAGCGTAGAAAGCAACTCCTACGAGCAGTACTTC
CASSVESNSYEQYF
>TRBV6-2/TRBV6-3|TRBJ2-1|many|TRBD2
TGTGCCAGCACCCTCGGTTGGGGCGGGAGGGCCCTCAATGAGCAGTTCTTC
CASTLGWGGRALNEQFF
>TRBV6-2/TRBV6-3|TRBJ2-1|medium-sized|TRBD2
TGTGCCAGCAGTTACGGTGGGACTAGCGGGAGGAACCGGTGGGAGCAGTTCTTC
CASSYGGTSGRNRWEQFF
>TRBV19|TRBJ1-5|many|TRBD1
TGTGCCAGTAGTATAGGGACAGGGGTCAATCAGCCCCAGCATTTT
CASSIGTGVNQPQHF
>TRBV24-1|TRBJ2-5|medium-sized|-
TGTGCCACCAGTGCGGCGTTAGAAGAGACCCAGTACTTC
CATSAALEETQYF
>TRBV11-2|TRBJ2-1|many|TRBD2
TGTGCCAGCAGCTTAGTTCCCGTTGGTAGCGGGAGCTACAATGAGCAGTTCTTC
CASSLVPVGSGSYNEQFF
>TRBV6-1|TRBJ2-7|-|-
TGTGCCATCAGTGAAGCTGAAACCTACGAGCAGTACTTC
CAISEAETYEQYF
>TRBV7-9|TRBJ2-7|many|TRBD1
TGTGCCAGCAGCCAAGCCGGGACAGCTTACGAGCAGTACTTC
CASSQAGTAYEQYF
>TRBV20-1|TRBJ2-3|many|-
TGCAGTGCCCCTCACAGGGATTCTTTTTTCGTGGCAGATACGCAGTATTTT
CSAPHRDSFFVADTQYF
>TRBV29-1|TRBJ1-1|many|TRBD1
TGCAGCGTTGACCTGGACAGGGGAAGGACTGAAGCTTTCTTT
CSVDLDRGRTEAFF
>TRBV6-1|TRBJ2-3|many|TRBD1
TGTGCCAGCAATGACAGGGGGTTCCTCACAGATACGCAGTATTTT
CASNDRGFLTDTQYF
>TRBV11-2|TRBJ2-7|-|-
TGTGCCAGCAGCTTAGGACAGGTGTCCCCCTCCTACGAGCAGTACTTC
CASSLGQVSPSYEQYF
>TRBV6-1|TRBJ2-7|medium-sized|-
TGTGCCAGCAGTGAAGAGTGGGCAGACCTACGAGAGCAGTACTTC
CASSEEWADLREQYF
>TRBV5-1|TRBJ1-1|once|TRBD1
TGCGCCAGCAGCTTGGCGGGACAGGGTTATATGAACACTGAAGCTTTCTTT
CASSLAGQGYMNTEAFF
>TRBV7-9|TRBJ2-5|many|-
TGTGCCAGCAGCTTACTCCAGTACCAAGAGACCCAGTACTTC
CASSLLQYQETQYF
>TRBV6-1|TRBJ1-5|few|TRBD1
TGTGCCAGCAGTGAGGGACAGGAAAATCAGCCCCAGCATTTT
CASSEGQENQPQHF
>TRBV7-6|TRBJ2-1|many|-
TGTGCCAGCAGCCTTCAAACGTTAGCAGAGCAGTTCTTC
CASSLQTLAEQFF
>TRBV20-1|TRBJ2-7|once|TRBD1
TGCAGTGCCGCCCGCGGGACAGGGGAATACGAGCAGTACTTC
CSAARGTGEYEQYF
>TRBV7-6|TRBJ2-7|many|TRBD2
TGTGCCAGCAGCCTCTGGGGGGGGTCCTACGAGCAGTACTTC
CASSLWGGSYEQYF
>TRBV27|TRBJ1-3|-|-
TGTGCCAGCAGCTTCTCAGGATATGGAAACACCATATATTTT
CASSFSGYGNTIYF
>TRBV6-1|TRBJ2-1|many|TRBD2
TGTGCCAGCAACCCGGGACTAGCGCTTCAAACCAATGAGCAGTTCTTC
CASNPGLALQTNEQFF
>TRBV6-5|TRBJ2-7|medium-sized|-
TGTGCCAGCAGTTATCTTTACGAGCAGTACTTC
CASSYLYEQYF
>TRBV6-2/TRBV6-3|TRBJ2-7|few|-
TGTGCCAGCAGTTACAGCACTAACGAGCAGTACTTC
CASSYSTNEQYF
>TRBV11-2|TRBJ2-7|many|-
TGTGCCAGCAGCTTGGGAAACGAGCAGTACTTC
CASSLGNEQYF